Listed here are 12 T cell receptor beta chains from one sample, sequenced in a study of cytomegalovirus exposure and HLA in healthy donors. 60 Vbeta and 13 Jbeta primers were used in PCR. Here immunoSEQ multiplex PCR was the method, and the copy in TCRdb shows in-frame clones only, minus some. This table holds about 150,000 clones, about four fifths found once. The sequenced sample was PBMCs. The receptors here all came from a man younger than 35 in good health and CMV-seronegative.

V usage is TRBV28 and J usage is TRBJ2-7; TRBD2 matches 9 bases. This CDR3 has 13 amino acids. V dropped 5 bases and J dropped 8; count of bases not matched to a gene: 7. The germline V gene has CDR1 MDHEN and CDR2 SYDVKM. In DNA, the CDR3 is TGTGCCAGCAGTCCGGGCCTAGCGGGACAGCAGTACGTC. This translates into CASSPGLAGQQYV.

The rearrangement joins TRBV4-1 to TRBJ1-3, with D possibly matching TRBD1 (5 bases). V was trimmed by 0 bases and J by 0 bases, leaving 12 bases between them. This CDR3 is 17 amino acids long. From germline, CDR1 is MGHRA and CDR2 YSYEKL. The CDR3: CASSQDRGGTSGNTIYF. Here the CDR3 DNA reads TGCGCCAGCAGCCAAGATCGTGGAGGGACCTCTGGAAACACCATATATTTT.

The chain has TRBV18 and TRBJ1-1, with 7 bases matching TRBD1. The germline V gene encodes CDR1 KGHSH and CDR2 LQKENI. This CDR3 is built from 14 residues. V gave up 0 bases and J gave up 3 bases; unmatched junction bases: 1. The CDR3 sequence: CASSPPDRYTEAFF. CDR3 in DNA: TGTGCCAGCTCACCACCGGACAGGTACACTGAAGCTTTCTTT.

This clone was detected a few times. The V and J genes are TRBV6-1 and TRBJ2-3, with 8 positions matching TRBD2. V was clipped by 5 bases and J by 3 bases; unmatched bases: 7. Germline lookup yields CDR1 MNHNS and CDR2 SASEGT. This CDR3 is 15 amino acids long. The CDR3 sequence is CASSPGGVRTDTQYF. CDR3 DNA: TGTGCCAGCAGTCCCGGGGGGGTTCGGACAGATACGCAGTATTTT.

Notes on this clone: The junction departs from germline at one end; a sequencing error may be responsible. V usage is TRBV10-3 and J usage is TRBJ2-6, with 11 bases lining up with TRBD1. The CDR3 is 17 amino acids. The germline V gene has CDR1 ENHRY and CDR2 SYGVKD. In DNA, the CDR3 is TGTGCCATCAGTTCCGGGACAGGGGGGTCTGGGGCCAACGGCCTGACTTTC. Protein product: CAISSGTGGSGANGLTF.

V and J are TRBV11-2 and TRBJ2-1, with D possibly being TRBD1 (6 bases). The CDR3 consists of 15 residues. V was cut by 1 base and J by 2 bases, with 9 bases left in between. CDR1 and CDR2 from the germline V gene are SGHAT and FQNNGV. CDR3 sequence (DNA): TGTGCCAGCAGCTTAGGGCAGGGGACCTACAATGAGCAGTTCTTC. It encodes CASSLGQGTYNEQFF.

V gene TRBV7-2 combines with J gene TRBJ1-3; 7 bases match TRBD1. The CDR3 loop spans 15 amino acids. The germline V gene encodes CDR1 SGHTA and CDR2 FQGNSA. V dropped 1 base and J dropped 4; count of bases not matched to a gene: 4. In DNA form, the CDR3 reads TGTGCCAGCAGCTTAGTGGCAGGGGGGGGAAACACCATATATTTT. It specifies CASSLVAGGGNTIYF.

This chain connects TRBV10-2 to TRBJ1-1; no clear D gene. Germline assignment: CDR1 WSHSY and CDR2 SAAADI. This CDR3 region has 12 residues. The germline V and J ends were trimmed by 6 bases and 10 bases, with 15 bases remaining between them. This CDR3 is CASSPLGVRAFF. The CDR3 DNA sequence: TGCGCCAGCAGCCCCCTCGGGGTAAGAGCTTTCTTT.

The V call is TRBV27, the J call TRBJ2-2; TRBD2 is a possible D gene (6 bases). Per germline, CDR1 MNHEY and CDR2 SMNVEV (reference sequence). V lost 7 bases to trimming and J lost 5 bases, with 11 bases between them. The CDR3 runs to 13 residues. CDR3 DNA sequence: TGTGCCAGCAACGGCGCGGGGACCGGGGAGCTGTTTTTT. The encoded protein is CASNGAGTGELFF.

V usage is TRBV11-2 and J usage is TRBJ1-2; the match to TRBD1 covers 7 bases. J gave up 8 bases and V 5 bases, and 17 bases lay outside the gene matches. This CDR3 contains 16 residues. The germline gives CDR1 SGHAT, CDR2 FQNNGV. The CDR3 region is CASSPLGTANARGYTF. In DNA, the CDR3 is TGTGCCAGCAGCCCCCTCGGGACAGCCAACGCAAGGGGCTACACCTTC. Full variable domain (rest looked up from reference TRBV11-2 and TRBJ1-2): EAGVAQSPRYKIIEKRQSVAFWCNPISGHATLYWYQQILGQGPKLLIQFQNNGVVDDSQLPKDRFSAERLKGVDSTLKIQPAKLEDSAVYLCASSPLGTANARGYTFGSGTRLTVV.

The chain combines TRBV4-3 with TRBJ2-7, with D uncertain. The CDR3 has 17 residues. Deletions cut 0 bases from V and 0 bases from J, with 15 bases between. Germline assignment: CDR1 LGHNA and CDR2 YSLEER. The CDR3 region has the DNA TGCGCCAGCAGCCAAGAGTTCTCTGGCAGAAACTCCTACGAGCAGTACTTC. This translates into CASSQEFSGRNSYEQYF.

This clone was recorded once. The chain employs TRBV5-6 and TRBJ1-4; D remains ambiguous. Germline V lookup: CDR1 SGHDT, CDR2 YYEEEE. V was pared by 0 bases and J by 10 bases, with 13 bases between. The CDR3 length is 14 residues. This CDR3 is CASSLALASGKLFF. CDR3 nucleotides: TGTGCCAGCAGCTTGGCGTTAGCTTCGGGAAAACTGTTTTTT.